These 9 T cell receptor beta chains were all obtained from the same sample, sequenced in a study of T cell responses to AZD1222 COVID-19 vaccine. Clones were read by immunoSEQ multiplex PCR, and TCRdb kept only the in-frame ones, dropping some. The sample lists approximately 110,000 clones, about nine tenths occurring once. The material sequenced was peripheral blood, taken on day 0 of AZD1222 vaccination. The receptors here all came from an adult in good health.

This chain joins TRBV19 and TRBJ2-3, with 8 nucleotides matching TRBD2. CDR1 is LNHDA and CDR2 is SQIVND in the germline V gene (reference sequence). After removal of 4 bases from V and 4 bases from J, the junction contained 16 bases not matched to a gene. This CDR3 is 18 amino acids long. The CDR3 nucleotides are TGTGCCAGTAGTAGGTCCTCCCCTGGCGGGGGGTCGGCAGATACGCAGTATTTT. It yields the protein CASSRSSPGGGSADTQYF. Supplemented by reference TRBV19 and TRBJ2-3, the full variable domain reads DGGITQSPKYLFRKEGQNVTLSCEQNLNHDAMYWYRQDPGQGLRLIYYSQIVNDFQKGDIAEGYSVSREKKESFPLTVTSAQKNPTAFYLCASSRSSPGGGSADTQYFGPGTRLTVL.

V usage is TRBV27 and J usage is TRBJ1-1; D is uncertain. The CDR3 sequence is 13 residues long. CDR1 and CDR2 (germline): MNHEY, SMNVEV (reference sequence). Between the trimmed V and J ends, which lost 2 bases and 2 bases, there was a span of 6 bases. The CDR3 region has the DNA TGTGCCAGCAGTTTAAACATCAACACTGAAGCTTTCTTT. Translated, it gives CASSLNINTEAFF.

This sequence joins TRBV27 and TRBJ2-3, with D hard to call. The germline V gene encodes CDR1 MNHEY and CDR2 SMNVEV (reference sequence). The CDR3 spans 15 residues. Trimming stripped 3 bases from V and 1 base from J, with 11 bases between. The CDR3 DNA sequence: TGTGCCAGCAGTTTTGTGGGCTCGGGCACAGATACGCAGTATTTT. Translation gives CASSFVGSGTDTQYF.

This chain links TRBV9 with TRBJ1-2; 9 nucleotides match TRBD1. CDR1 is SGDLS, CDR2 YYNGEE, per germline. With 2 bases clipped from V and 5 bases from J, the junction kept 4 bases outside the gene matches. The CDR3 contains 14 residues. CDR3 nucleotide sequence: TGTGCCAGCAGCGTCGGGACAGGGTCATATGGCTACACCTTC. This codes for CASSVGTGSYGYTF.

The chain has TRBV2 and TRBJ1-6; no firm D call. V gave up 4 bases and J gave up 10 bases, with 11 bases separating them. The length of the CDR3 is 13 residues. Germline assignment: CDR1 SNHLY and CDR2 FYNNEI. The CDR3 DNA follows: TGTGCCAGCAGTGTGGAGTCTCGATCACCCCTCCACTTT. It specifies CASSVESRSPLHF.

The sample holds a few counts of this clone. V gene TRBV5-4 combines with J gene TRBJ1-2; possibly TRBD1 for D (5 bases). CDR3 length equals 15 residues. Per the germline V gene, CDR1 is SGHNT and CDR2 is YYREEE (reference sequence). V lost 4 bases to trimming and J lost 0 bases, with 13 bases between them. This chain's CDR3 is CASSLGDRSNYGYTF. Here the CDR3 DNA reads TGTGCCAGCAGCCTGGGGGACCGATCTAACTATGGCTACACCTTC.

The chain couples TRBV2 to TRBJ1-2, with D perhaps matching TRBD1 (5 bases). Trimming removed 5 bases from V and 8 bases from J, with 21 bases in between. There are 15 residues in the CDR3. Per the germline V gene, CDR1 is SNHLY and CDR2 is FYNNEI. The CDR3 DNA sequence: TGTGCCAGCAGTCAGTGGGGGGAAGGTCTGGACGGCTACACCTTC. It yields the protein CASSQWGEGLDGYTF.

This chain connects TRBV7-9 to TRBJ1-6; 8 positions agree with TRBD1. The CDR3 is 17 amino acids. The V gene end was trimmed by 4 bases and the J gene end by 7 bases; junction bases not matched to a gene: 12. Per the germline V gene, CDR1 is SEHNR and CDR2 is FQNEAQ (reference sequence). The CDR3 loop reads CASSSDRDVLANSPLHF. Here the CDR3 DNA reads TGTGCCAGCAGCTCGGACAGGGATGTTTTGGCCAATTCACCCCTCCACTTT.

The chain recombines TRBV12-3 or TRBV12-4 with TRBJ2-1; no definite D call. CDR3 length: 13 residues. Trimming pared 1 base from V and 13 bases from J, leaving 14 bases between. Here the CDR3 reads CASSLDSLVQQFF. The CDR3 nucleotides read TGTGCCAGCAGTTTAGATAGCCTAGTCCAACAGTTCTTC.